This TCR beta chain stems from a study of cytomegalovirus exposure and HLA in healthy donors. Germline CDR1 is SNHLY and CDR2 is FYNNEI. V trimming: 2 bases; J trimming: 7 bases; junction bases outside the gene matches: 5. The CDR3 is 16 residues long. Primers included in the PCR were 60 Vbeta and 13 Jbeta primers. Clones were read by immunoSEQ multiplex PCR, and TCRdb kept only the in-frame ones, dropping some. The sample data list 35,000 to 45,000 clones. The TCR comes from a male donor in good health and CMV-seronegative. The chain employs TRBV2 and TRBJ2-2, with TRBD1 matching 12 bases. Input material: PBMCs. The CDR3 region is CASSEPGQGASGELFF. The CDR3 DNA sequence: TGTGCCAGCAGTGAACCGGGACAGGGGGCGAGCGGGGAGCTGTTTTTT.